The source of this T cell receptor (beta chain) is a study of T cell changes during pregnancy in multiple sclerosis. Assay: immunoSEQ multiplex PCR; the TCRdb copy retains only in-frame clones and omits some. The data contain about 60,000 clones, about 92% of them singletons. Trimming pared 0 bases from V and 8 bases from J, leaving 13 bases between. The CDR3 is 14 amino acids. Germline V gives CDR1 MGHDK, CDR2 SYGVNS. The sequence was collected from a female donor in good health, enrolled as a control in a pregnancy study. The J gene is TRBJ1-2, the V gene TRBV25-1, with a weak D call TRBD1 (5 bases). This material consisted of peripheral blood, taken in the second trimester of pregnancy. CDR3 residues: CASSEYGGGNGYTF. CDR3 bases: TGTGCCAGCAGTGAATATGGGGGAGGGAACGGCTACACCTTC.